Presented here are 22 T cell receptor beta chains from one specimen sequenced in a study of T cell responses to AZD1222 COVID-19 vaccine (TCRdb year 2021). The sample's time point, from its label and the paper: about 28 days (+/-7) after the second vaccine dose. Read against the paper, the sample's treatment or condition label means: meningococcal conjugate vaccine given as trial control. Library construction relied on the immunoSEQ multiplex PCR assay. In TCRdb, the immuneACCESS table is reduced to in-frame sequences with V and J assigned. These tables do not hold every clone; where another copy was compared, an unresolved V gene accounts for under half, and the others remain unexplained. The sample data list approximately 180,000 clones, and just under 90% of these were observed just once. The ten largest make up 4.3% of the sample. Material: peripheral blood, obtained 28 days after the second dose of the MenACWY control vaccine. The receptor set was obtained from an adult who received the MenACWY meningococcal vaccine as a control.

The CDR3 sequence is CAISPRPSYEQYF. The CDR3 DNA follows: TGTGCCATCAGCCCTCGGCCCAGCTACGAGCAGTACTTC. V is TRBV10-3 and J is TRBJ2-7, with D uncertain. The CDR3 has 13 residues. V dropped 6 bases and J dropped 3 bases, with 12 bases sitting between them. Germline V gives CDR1 ENHRY, CDR2 SYGVKD.

The rearrangement joins TRBV4-3 to TRBJ2-1; 11 positions agree with TRBD2. Germline trimming cut 0 bases from V and 7 bases from J; bases unmatched to any gene: 2. Germline values: CDR1 LGHNA, CDR2 YSLEER. The CDR3 is made up of 15 amino acids. The DNA for the CDR3 is TGCGCCAGCAGCCAAGATACTAGCGGGAGTAATGAGCAGTTCTTC. It yields the protein CASSQDTSGSNEQFF.

The V and J genes are TRBV30 and TRBJ1-2; the D gene is possibly TRBD1 (5 bases). Germline lookup yields CDR1 GTSNPN and CDR2 SVGIG (reference sequence). V lost 3 bases, J lost 4 bases, and 15 bases lay in between. This CDR3 region has 14 residues. The CDR3 region is CAWRPGLLVYGYTF. CDR3 nucleotides: TGTGCCTGGAGGCCGGGACTACTAGTCTATGGCTACACCTTC.

The sample holds a few counts of this clone. The chain has TRBV11-3 and TRBJ2-1; 8 bases agree with TRBD1. This CDR3 region has 16 residues. The V gene's germline CDR1 is SGHNT and CDR2 YENEEA. The trim removed 5 bases at V and 4 bases at J, leaving 10 bases unmatched. DNA of the CDR3: TGTGCCAGCAGCCCCACAGGGGGAGATCTTTACAATGAGCAGTTCTTC. Encoded protein: CASSPTGGDLYNEQFF.

V usage is TRBV30 and J usage is TRBJ1-1; D possibly corresponds to TRBD1 (5 bases). The germline V and J ends were trimmed by 1 base and 4 bases, with 7 bases remaining between them. In germline, CDR1 is GTSNPN, CDR2 SVGIG (reference sequence). CDR3 size: 12 residues. CDR3 loop: CAWSARVTEAFF. The CDR3 DNA reads as TGTGCCTGGAGTGCCAGGGTCACTGAAGCTTTCTTT.

The DNA for the CDR3 is TGTGCCAGCAGTGAATTCTCTGAAGCTTTCTTT. It encodes CASSEFSEAFF. This sequence joins TRBV25-1 and TRBJ1-1, with unresolved D. V dropped 1 base and J dropped 6 bases, with 3 bases sitting between them. There are 11 residues in the CDR3. Germline values: CDR1 MGHDK, CDR2 SYGVNS.

V usage is TRBV28 and J usage is TRBJ1-1; no clear D gene. The CDR3 sequence is 15 residues long. Germline V CDR1 and CDR2: MDHEN, SYDVKM. With 7 bases removed from V and 2 bases from J, the gap between germline ends came to 17 bases. The CDR3 region has the DNA TGTGCCAGCACCATGAGACTGCACCCCAACACTGAAGCTTTCTTT. This encodes CASTMRLHPNTEAFF.

The CDR3 protein is CASSPQALSTDTQYF. CDR3 sequence (DNA): TGTGCCAGCAGCCCGCAAGCCCTAAGCACAGATACGCAGTATTTT. The chain has TRBV7-3 and TRBJ2-3; no clear D. The CDR3 runs 15 residues. The germline V gene has CDR1 SGHTA and CDR2 FQGTGA. V lost 5 bases, J lost 0 bases, and 12 bases lay in between.

This sequence joins TRBV7-2 and TRBJ2-7, with D tentatively TRBD1 (5 bases). The V end lost 6 bases, the J end lost 2 bases, and 11 bases lay between the germline ends. The CDR3 extends over 13 amino acids. Germline loops: CDR1 SGHTA, CDR2 FQGNSA. The CDR3 DNA reads as TGTGCCAGCAGACCTACAGGAACCTACGAGCAGTACTTC. Translated, it gives CASRPTGTYEQYF.

The V gene is TRBV24-1, the J gene TRBJ2-2; 7 positions match TRBD1. There are 14 residues in the CDR3. Germline-derived CDR1 and CDR2 are KGHDR and SFDVKD. V dropped 7 bases and J dropped 3; count of bases not matched to a gene: 4. CDR3 sequence (DNA): TGTGCCACCAGAGGACAGGAATACACCGGGGAGCTGTTTTTT. It translates to CATRGQEYTGELFF.

V and J are TRBV24-1 and TRBJ2-7; D is perhaps TRBD1 (6 bases). The CDR3 length is 13 residues. Germline V gene sequence: CDR1 KGHDR, CDR2 SFDVKD. V lost 5 bases to trimming and J lost 1 base, with 8 bases between them. CDR3 sequence (DNA): TGTGCCACCAGTGGTCAGGGGTCCTACGAGCAGTACTTC. Amino acid sequence: CATSGQGSYEQYF.

The V gene is TRBV6-6, the J gene TRBJ1-2, with 8 bases fitting TRBD1. CDR3 length: 13 residues. Trimming took 4 bases from V and 6 from J; bases not matched to a gene: 4. Per germline, CDR1 MNHNY and CDR2 SVGAGI (reference sequence). CDR3 DNA: TGTGCCAGCAGTTTCCCGACAGGGGATGGCTACACCTTC. As protein: CASSFPTGDGYTF.

The V and J genes are TRBV11-2 and TRBJ2-7, with D unclear. Germline V gene data show CDR1 as SGHAT and CDR2 as FQNNGV. The CDR3 runs to 13 residues. V lost 3 bases and J lost 3, with 9 bases in between. CDR3 in DNA: TGTGCCAGCAGCTTCGGGCAGAGCTACGAGCAGTACTTC. This gives the protein CASSFGQSYEQYF.

In its sample, this clone was seen a few times. The CDR3 sequence: CASSQTGTPNTEAFF. Written as DNA, the CDR3 is TGTGCCAGCAGCCAAACCGGGACCCCGAACACTGAAGCTTTCTTT. This sequence joins TRBV14 and TRBJ1-1; weak D call: TRBD1 (5 bases). The V gene's germline CDR1 is SGHDN and CDR2 FVKESK. V lost 2 bases and J 1 base, leaving 11 bases between the germline ends. The CDR3 totals 15 residues. The variable domain in full, completed from reference TRBV14 and TRBJ1-1, reads EAGVTQFPSHSVIEKGQTVTLRCDPISGHDNLYWYRRVMGKEIKFLLHFVKESKQDESGMPNNRFLAERTGGTYSTLKVQPAELEDSGVYFCASSQTGTPNTEAFFGQGTRLTVV.

V and J are TRBV5-4 and TRBJ2-6; perhaps TRBD2 as D (5 bases). The germline V gene encodes CDR1 SGHNT and CDR2 YYREEE (reference sequence). Deletions cut 4 bases from V and 0 bases from J, with 8 bases between. CDR3 size: 15 residues. The DNA of the CDR3 is TGTGCCAGCAGCCGAGACTACTCTGGGGCCAACGTCCTGACTTTC. It encodes CASSRDYSGANVLTF.

V is TRBV7-9 and J is TRBJ2-1; 13 bases agree with TRBD2. The CDR3 is 14 amino acids. J was trimmed by 9 bases and V by 3 bases; bases with no gene match: 2. Germline CDR1 reads SEHNR; CDR2 reads FQNEAQ (reference sequence). CDR3 nucleotides: TGTGCCAGCAGCTTCACTAGCGGGAGGGTTGAGCAGTTCTTC. Residues: CASSFTSGRVEQFF.

The rearrangement uses TRBV4-1 and TRBJ2-2; D call uncertain. The CDR3 runs 14 residues. Germline V CDR1 and CDR2: MGHRA, YSYEKL. Trimming took 1 base from V and 7 from J, leaving 10 bases between them. The chain's CDR3 is CASSQVGFFGELFF. As DNA, the CDR3 is TGCGCCAGCAGCCAAGTGGGGTTCTTCGGGGAGCTGTTTTTT.

The rearrangement links TRBV7-2 to TRBJ2-3; D possibly corresponds to TRBD2 (5 bases). Deletions cut 3 bases from V and 3 bases from J, with 13 bases between. The CDR3 has 15 residues. From germline, CDR1 is SGHTA and CDR2 FQGNSA. The CDR3 bases are TGTGCCAGCAGCTTCAAGGCGGGTTTAACAGATACGCAGTATTTT. Translation gives CASSFKAGLTDTQYF. Looking up the rest from reference TRBV7-2 and TRBJ2-3 gives the full variable domain: GAGVSQSPSNKVTEKGKDVELRCDPISGHTALYWYRQSLGQGLEFLIYFQGNSAPDKSGLPSDRFSAERTGGSVSTLTIQRTQQEDSAVYLCASSFKAGLTDTQYFGPGTRLTVL.

The CDR3 bases are TGTGCCAGCAGCTTAGTAATTGAGGGCAGCTACACCTTC. Residues: CASSLVIEGSYTF. This sequence joins TRBV11-2 and TRBJ1-2; no firm D call. The CDR3 runs to 13 residues. Germline-derived CDR1 and CDR2 are SGHAT and FQNNGV. Trimming pared 1 base from V and 9 bases from J, leaving 12 bases between.

The chain combines TRBV28 with TRBJ1-1; D is possibly TRBD1 (5 bases). Trimming took off 7 bases at V and 3 bases at J, with 21 bases between the two ends. This CDR3 is 16 amino acids long. Germline CDR1 reads MDHEN; CDR2 reads SYDVKM. The CDR3, as DNA: TGTGCCAGCATTCCGTTTGCGGGGGGGGGTTACACTGAAGCTTTCTTT. This codes for CASIPFAGGGYTEAFF.

This clone appeared a single time. This chain connects TRBV28 to TRBJ1-5, with unresolved D. The CDR3 extends over 14 amino acids. V lost 6 bases, J lost 2 bases, and 11 bases lay in between. Germline V CDR1 and CDR2: MDHEN, SYDVKM. Written as DNA, the CDR3 is TGTGCCAGCAGACTCCCGACTGGCAATCAGCCCCAGCATTTT. Amino acid sequence: CASRLPTGNQPQHF.

V gene TRBV11-2 combines with J gene TRBJ2-3; D is undetermined. The CDR3 length is 13 residues. Germline values: CDR1 SGHAT, CDR2 FQNNGV. With 2 bases removed from V and 0 bases from J, the gap between germline ends came to 3 bases. The CDR3 bases are TGTGCCAGCAGCTTAATGAGCACAGATACGCAGTATTTT. Its protein is CASSLMSTDTQYF.